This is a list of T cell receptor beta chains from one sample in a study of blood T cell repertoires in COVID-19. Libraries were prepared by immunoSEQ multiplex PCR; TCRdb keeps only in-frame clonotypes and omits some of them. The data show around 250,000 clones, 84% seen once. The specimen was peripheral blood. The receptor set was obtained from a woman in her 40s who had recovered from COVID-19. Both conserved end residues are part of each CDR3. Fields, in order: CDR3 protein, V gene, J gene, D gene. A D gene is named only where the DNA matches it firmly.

CASSAYNQPQHF,TRBV18,TRBJ1-5,NA
CAWSAPGGAQYF,TRBV30,TRBJ2-7,NA
CASSSGGETQYF,TRBV7-9,TRBJ2-5,NA
CASSPLGRASPSPLHF,TRBV4-1,TRBJ1-6,NA
CASSLGEVNQPQHF,TRBV5-1,TRBJ1-5,NA
CASSLGGQGLQPQHF,TRBV19,TRBJ1-5,NA
CAWRGTGNPYEQYF,TRBV30,TRBJ2-7,TRBD1
CASRGGQGSQPQHF,TRBV6-5,TRBJ1-5,TRBD1
CASSQGPGGSYEQYF,TRBV3-1/TRBV3-2,TRBJ2-7,TRBD2
CASSGRVSLGDTEAFF,TRBV2,TRBJ1-1,NA
CASSLIGTGEVEAFF,TRBV5-1,TRBJ1-1,TRBD1
CASTAVPTGANVLTF,TRBV6-5,TRBJ2-6,NA
CASSDPLSALHF,TRBV2,TRBJ1-6,NA
CASSLALAGGSTDTQYF,TRBV5-1,TRBJ2-3,TRBD2
CASSIVVPTGANTGELFF,TRBV19,TRBJ2-2,NA
CAWWGQGTNTEAFF,TRBV30,TRBJ1-1,TRBD1
CAWSPDRAALNYEQYF,TRBV30,TRBJ2-7,TRBD1
CASSFSSSTGELFF,TRBV7-3,TRBJ2-2,NA
CASSVHRAGTGELFF,TRBV9,TRBJ2-2,NA
CASSLWEPAQTGGNYGYTF,TRBV28,TRBJ1-2,TRBD1
CASKLASGTDTQYF,TRBV16,TRBJ2-3,NA
CASSLWQSNTEAFF,TRBV5-1,TRBJ1-1,NA
CASSPPGRTRWTQYF,TRBV18,TRBJ2-5,NA
CATAAQQGNTEAFF,TRBV7-2,TRBJ1-1,NA
CASSLGPVGTASYEQYF,TRBV5-1,TRBJ2-7,TRBD1
CASSPGQGFFGYTF,TRBV4-1,TRBJ1-2,TRBD1
CASSFGATEAFF,TRBV25-1,TRBJ1-1,NA
CASSLVGDGNSPLHF,TRBV5-1,TRBJ1-6,NA
CASSQDSHSMNTEAFF,TRBV4-1,TRBJ1-1,NA
CASSVPGQHTDTQYF,TRBV2,TRBJ2-3,TRBD1
CASSALSGLAEDTQYF,TRBV6-1,TRBJ2-3,TRBD2
CAWSGSYEQYF,TRBV30,TRBJ2-7,NA
CAWSGLPGQGSYDYGYTF,TRBV30,TRBJ1-2,TRBD1
CASSLFSGTSWETQYF,TRBV5-1,TRBJ2-5,TRBD2
CASSPLAGGNSGANVLTF,TRBV7-9,TRBJ2-6,TRBD2
CASSSGRTGGTEAFF,TRBV5-1,TRBJ1-1,TRBD1
CATQREGYGTGELFF,TRBV3-1/TRBV3-2,TRBJ2-2,TRBD2
CASSQALSRADTQYF,TRBV3-1/TRBV3-2,TRBJ2-3,NA
CASSLFRSTGPGGGYTF,TRBV28,TRBJ1-2,TRBD1
CASSTRDGNTEAFF,TRBV19,TRBJ1-1,NA
CASSQSISNQPQHF,TRBV7-9,TRBJ1-5,NA
CASSFFGRGKDEQFF,TRBV28,TRBJ2-1,TRBD1
CASSLAGSGGYNEQFF,TRBV5-6,TRBJ2-1,TRBD2
CASSGSGTDTEAFF,TRBV28,TRBJ1-1,NA
CASSPPRQGADEQFF,TRBV6-5,TRBJ2-1,TRBD1
CASTGTGEVHEQFF,TRBV19,TRBJ2-1,TRBD1
CASSSRTLYNEQFF,TRBV11-3,TRBJ2-1,NA
CASVLSGYNEQFF,TRBV2,TRBJ2-1,NA
CAISPAVSDYGYTF,TRBV10-3,TRBJ1-2,NA
CASMFQNEQFF,TRBV12-3/TRBV12-4,TRBJ2-1,NA
CASSYSVAANTGELFF,TRBV6-5,TRBJ2-2,NA
CASSPSAEPYGYTF,TRBV18,TRBJ1-2,NA
CAISPSGGDNEQFF,TRBV10-3,TRBJ2-1,TRBD2
CASSFQEDGYTF,TRBV11-3,TRBJ1-2,NA
CASSLGDRTNEKLFF,TRBV7-9,TRBJ1-4,NA